The 6 T cell receptor beta chains below were found in one sample sequenced in a study of T-cell memory formation after mild COVID-19. TCRdb reprocessed the 5' RACE reads with MiXCR, giving one entry per CDR3 protein. The data contain roughly 350,000 distinct CDR3 sequences, around 21% of them singletons. The specimen was PBMCs or a T cell subset sorted from them (not recorded which). The source of these receptors is an adult woman who had mild COVID-19 (a few samples of this study predate the infection). Cell type and time point are not known.

This clonotype was seen a few times. This sequence joins TRBV4-1 and TRBJ2-1; D is possibly TRBD1 (5 bases). Germline-derived CDR1 and CDR2 are MGHRA and YSYEKL. V lost 4 bases and J lost 8, with 9 bases in between. The length of the CDR3 is 12 residues. The CDR3 protein is CASSRPRDEQFF. In nucleotides, the CDR3 is TGCGCCAGCAGCCGCCCCAGGGATGAGCAGTTCTTC.

The chain is built from TRBV5-1 and TRBJ1-1; D gene uncertain. The CDR3 totals 14 residues. The germline V gene has CDR1 SGHRS and CDR2 YFSETQ. Trimming removed 0 bases from V and 1 base from J, with 7 bases in between. CDR3 in amino acids: CASSLETRNTEAFF. CDR3 DNA sequence: TGCGCCAGCAGCTTGGAGACAAGGAACACTGAAGCTTTCTTT.

The chain is built from TRBV18 and TRBJ2-3, with D uncertain. The CDR3 runs to 13 residues. The germline gives CDR1 KGHSH, CDR2 LQKENI. Trimming stripped 0 bases from V and 6 bases from J, with 7 bases between. The CDR3: CASSPPTIDTQYF. DNA for the CDR3: TGTGCCAGCTCACCACCGACAATTGATACGCAGTATTTT.

The J gene is TRBJ1-4, the V gene TRBV5-6, with D uncertain. The CDR3 consists of 15 residues. Deletions cut 1 base from V and 8 bases from J, with 15 bases between. Germline CDR1 SGHDT, CDR2 YYEEEE. The CDR3 loop is CASSLLTGSGEKLFF. CDR3 coding DNA: TGTGCCAGCAGCTTGCTCACGGGATCGGGCGAAAAACTGTTTTTT.

This rearrangement joins TRBV30 to TRBJ2-7; no clear D. The germline V gene encodes CDR1 GTSNPN and CDR2 SVGIG (reference sequence). This CDR3 spans 13 amino acids. The V gene lost 2 bases and the J gene lost 0 bases, with 8 bases spanning the gap. CDR3 amino acids: CAWSWSSSYEQYF. The CDR3 DNA is TGTGCCTGGAGTTGGAGTAGCTCCTACGAGCAGTACTTC. Based on the CDR3 plus reference TRBV30 and TRBJ2-7, the full variable domain is SQTIHQWPATLVQPVGSPLSLECTVEGTSNPNLYWYRQAAGRGLQLLFYSVGIGQISSEVPQNLSASRPQDRQFILSSKKLLLSDSGFYLCAWSWSSSYEQYFGPGTRLTVT.

This clonotype was detected only a few times. The CDR3 sequence is CASSGGLAGEQFF. CDR3 coding DNA: TGTGCCAGCAGTGGGGGACTAGCGGGTGAGCAGTTCTTC. V gene TRBV6-2 or TRBV6-3 combines with J gene TRBJ2-1, with TRBD2 matching 12 bases. Trimming at V came to 5 bases and at J to 9 bases, leaving 2 bases not matched to a gene. The CDR3 totals 13 residues. Germline loops: CDR1 MNHEY, CDR2 SVGEGT.